Listed here are 27 T cell receptor beta chains from one sample, sequenced in a study of T cell repertoires in cytomegalovirus infection. Their cognate antigens are unknown. TCRdb recomputed calls from the reads with MiXCR, one row per CDR3 protein. The sample includes 100,000 or so distinct CDR3 sequences, roughly 41% of them seen just once. The sequencing here drew on CD8+ T cells from cultured PBMCs, taken from culture after CMV antigen stimulation. All receptors come from a human donor in good health (CMV status not recorded). Some clones in this sample may be carry-over from other donors' samples.

V usage is TRBV19 and J usage is TRBJ2-1, with D perhaps matching TRBD1 (6 bases). This CDR3 is 15 amino acids long. Per germline, CDR1 LNHDA and CDR2 SQIVND (reference sequence). Trimming cost V 10 bases and J 4 bases, with 20 bases left between them. CDR3 sequence: CATQKDSSSYNEQFF. CDR3 nucleotides: TGTGCCACCCAAAAGGACAGTTCGAGTTACAATGAGCAGTTCTTC.

Many counts were recorded for this clonotype. This rearrangement joins TRBV2 to TRBJ2-1; 9 nucleotides line up with TRBD1. Germline CDR1 is SNHLY and CDR2 is FYNNEI. The ends lost 5 bases at V and 7 bases at J; junction bases unmatched: 6. The CDR3 has 14 residues. This chain's CDR3 is CASSWDRDWNEQFF. For the CDR3, the DNA is TGTGCCAGCAGTTGGGACAGGGATTGGAATGAGCAGTTCTTC.

The table lists this clonotype with a few counts. The chain recombines TRBV4-3 with TRBJ2-3; D is possibly TRBD1 or TRBD2 (5 bases each). CDR3 length: 16 amino acids. Germline V gives CDR1 LGHNA, CDR2 YSLEER. V was shortened by 1 base and J by 3 bases, with 14 bases between the two germline ends. CDR3 region: CASSQVGGFSTDTQYF. The CDR3 nucleotides read TGCGCCAGCAGCCAAGTTGGGGGATTTAGTACAGATACGCAGTATTTT.

The chain is built from TRBV10-2 and TRBJ2-7; TRBD2 agrees at 8 bases. CDR1 is WSHSY and CDR2 is SAAADI in the germline V gene. The CDR3 runs 14 residues. The junction had 4 bases not matched to a gene; V was cut back by 4 bases and J by 2 bases. The CDR3 spells CASSASGGTYEQYF. The CDR3 coding sequence is TGCGCCAGCAGTGCAAGCGGGGGAACCTACGAGCAGTACTTC.

The chain is built from TRBV7-9 and TRBJ2-2; 13 positions agree with TRBD2. Trimming removed 7 bases from V and 1 base from J; junction bases left unmatched: 9. The CDR3 spans 18 residues. CDR1 is SEHNR, CDR2 FQNEAQ, per germline (reference sequence). This CDR3 reads CASTNGLAGVMNTGELFF. The CDR3 nucleotides read TGTGCCAGCACCAATGGACTAGCGGGGGTAATGAACACCGGGGAGCTGTTTTTT.

This clonotype has only a few counts. V usage is TRBV7-2 and J usage is TRBJ1-2; D is perhaps TRBD1 (5 bases). This CDR3 spans 14 amino acids. V was cut by 7 bases and J by 4 bases, with 16 bases left in between. Germline CDR1 and CDR2: SGHTA and FQGNSA. CDR3 sequence (DNA): TGTGCCAGCATCACAGACAGATTCCCCTATGGCTACACCTTC. Amino acids: CASITDRFPYGYTF.

The chain has TRBV19 and TRBJ2-7; possibly TRBD1 or TRBD2 for D (6 bases each). The CDR3 is 14 residues long. From germline, CDR1 is LNHDA and CDR2 SQIVND (reference sequence). Trimming took off 5 bases at V and 3 bases at J, with 14 bases between the two ends. The CDR3 sequence is CASSGGDNNYEQYF. The CDR3 bases are TGTGCCAGTAGTGGAGGGGACAACAACTACGAGCAGTACTTC.

This clonotype was detected a few times. The V call is TRBV3-1, the J call TRBJ2-5, with TRBD2 matching 11 bases. V trimming: 3 bases; J trimming: 5 bases; junction bases outside the gene matches: 5. The V gene's germline CDR1 is LGHDT and CDR2 YNNKEL (reference sequence). The CDR3 is 15 amino acids. This chain's CDR3 is CASSQPSGGIETQYF. DNA for the CDR3: TGTGCCAGCAGCCAGCCTAGCGGGGGGATTGAGACCCAGTACTTC.

The gene calls are TRBV9 and TRBJ2-5, with D tentatively TRBD2 (6 bases). Germline-derived CDR1 and CDR2 are SGDLS and YYNGEE. Between the trimmed V and J ends, which lost 0 bases and 4 bases, there was a span of 10 bases. The CDR3 totals 14 residues. DNA for the CDR3: TGTGCCAGCAGCGTAGATATTAGCGGAGAGACCCAGTACTTC. Encoded protein: CASSVDISGETQYF.

Remarks on this clonotype: A junction end diverges from the germline sequence, so it may reflect a read error. The J gene is TRBJ2-3, the V gene TRBV7-2, with TRBD2 as a possible D gene (5 bases). This CDR3 region has 16 residues. Germline V gene sequence: CDR1 SGHTA, CDR2 FQGNSA. This chain's CDR3 is CASSFGAALSIDTQYF. The CDR3 DNA follows: TGTGCCAGCAGCTTTGGAGCGGCGCTTAGCATAGATACGCAGTATTTT.

The V gene is TRBV28, the J gene TRBJ2-3, with D perhaps matching TRBD1 (6 bases). Germline loops: CDR1 MDHEN, CDR2 SYDVKM. The CDR3 contains 14 residues. The V end was cut by 4 bases, the J end by 0 bases, with 8 bases between. CDR3 DNA sequence: TGTGCCAGCAGTTCGACAGGCAGCACAGATACGCAGTATTTT. Its protein product is CASSSTGSTDTQYF.

The chain couples TRBV28 to TRBJ1-2; 7 nucleotides agree with TRBD1. The germline gives CDR1 MDHEN, CDR2 SYDVKM. Trimming cost V 6 bases and J 3 bases; bases outside gene matches: 4. CDR3 size: 13 residues. The CDR3 DNA reads as TGTGCCAGCAGATACACAGGGGACTATGGCTACACCTTC. Its translation: CASRYTGDYGYTF.

DNA of the CDR3: TGCAGTGCTGACCCAGGGGTAGCGGGGTACGATGAGCAGTTCTTC. Its protein product is CSADPGVAGYDEQFF. The rearrangement uses TRBV20-1 and TRBJ2-1, with 8 bases fitting TRBD2. The CDR3 is 15 amino acids. After removal of 5 bases from V and 8 bases from J, the junction contained 14 bases not matched to a gene. Germline loops: CDR1 DFQATT, CDR2 SNEGSKA (reference sequence).

The V and J genes are TRBV7-4 and TRBJ2-1; 7 bases agree with TRBD2. CDR3 length: 14 residues. The germline V gene encodes CDR1 SGHVT and CDR2 SQSDAQ. V shed 5 bases and J 8 bases; nucleotides not matched to a gene: 9. CDR3 sequence (DNA): TGTGCCAGCAGCCCAACCGGGACTAACGATGAGCAGTTCTTC. Its protein is CASSPTGTNDEQFF.

In its sample, this clonotype was seen a few times. The rearrangement uses TRBV19 and TRBJ2-7; D might be TRBD2 (5 bases). CDR1 is LNHDA and CDR2 is SQIVND in the germline V gene (reference sequence). The CDR3 spans 16 residues. V lost 5 bases and J lost 0, with 17 bases in between. The CDR3 coding sequence is TGTGCCAGTAGTCCCCGAGGAGGAAGCATCTCCTACGAGCAGTACTTC. Its translation: CASSPRGGSISYEQYF.

Ten or more counts support this clonotype. The chain combines TRBV20-1 with TRBJ2-4; D is uncertain. The CDR3 is 10 residues long. Germline V gene data show CDR1 as DFQATT and CDR2 as SNEGSKA (reference sequence). CDR3 loop: CSVLENIQYF. In nucleotides, the CDR3 is TGCAGCGTGTTAGAAAACATTCAGTACTTC.

This clonotype came up a few times. The rearrangement joins TRBV12-3 or TRBV12-4 to TRBJ2-1; a possible D gene is TRBD2 (5 bases). The CDR3 length is 16 residues. V lost 1 base, J lost 8 bases, and 18 bases lay in between. The CDR3 DNA is TGTGCCAGCAGTTTAGGAGAGGGCACTCGGAGGTATGAGCAGTTCTTC. This gives the protein CASSLGEGTRRYEQFF.

Here the CDR3 reads CASSPSGGTDTQYF. As DNA, the CDR3 is TGTGCCAGCAGCCCGAGCGGGGGCACAGATACGCAGTATTTT. The J gene is TRBJ2-3, the V gene TRBV12-3 or TRBV12-4; 7 bases map to TRBD2. The CDR3 sequence is 14 residues long. Trimming cost V 6 bases and J 1 base; bases outside gene matches: 4.

The CDR3 region has the DNA TGTGCCACCAGCAGAGATCTTGGGGTCAGGGGTTACAATGAGCAGTTCTTC. Protein product: CATSRDLGVRGYNEQFF. The V call is TRBV15, the J call TRBJ2-1; D possibly corresponds to TRBD1 (6 bases). CDR1 is LNHNV, CDR2 YYDKDF, per germline (reference sequence). V dropped 0 bases and J dropped 4 bases, with 16 bases sitting between them. The CDR3 covers 17 residues.

The rearrangement links TRBV19 to TRBJ1-2; D remains ambiguous. Deletions cut 4 bases from V and 4 bases from J, with 7 bases between. The CDR3 is 12 residues long. Germline V gene lookup returns CDR1 LNHDA and CDR2 SQIVND (reference sequence). In nucleotides, the CDR3 is TGTGCCAGTAGTACCGGACCCTATGGCTACACCTTC. This encodes CASSTGPYGYTF.

In its sample, this clonotype was seen once. This chain links TRBV28 with TRBJ1-1; D gene ambiguous. The CDR3 length is 14 residues. V shed 5 bases and J shed 3 bases, with 13 bases lying between them. Germline lookup yields CDR1 MDHEN and CDR2 SYDVKM. The DNA of the CDR3 is TGTGCCAGCAGTCGGGCTGGGGTGTACACTGAAGCTTTCTTT. This encodes CASSRAGVYTEAFF.

This clonotype was detected only a few times. The genes are TRBV7-4 and TRBJ1-5, with TRBD1 identical over 10 bases. The germline V gene has CDR1 SGHVT and CDR2 SQSDAQ. CDR3 length equals 14 residues. Losses at the gene ends were 3 bases for V and 5 bases for J; bases not matched to a gene: 1. In DNA form, the CDR3 reads TGTGCCAGCAGCTTCGGGACAGGGGATCAGCCCCAGCATTTT. Its protein is CASSFGTGDQPQHF.

This clonotype was seen only a few times. V and J are TRBV12-3 or TRBV12-4 and TRBJ2-5; 10 bases align to TRBD1. The trim removed 6 bases at V and 4 bases at J, leaving 5 bases unmatched. The CDR3 spans 14 residues. CDR3 coding DNA: TGTGCCAGCAGATCCGGACAGGGGGTAGAGACCCAGTACTTC. Encoded protein: CASRSGQGVETQYF.

The V gene is TRBV30, the J gene TRBJ2-2; the match to TRBD1 covers 7 bases. The germline CDR1 and CDR2 sequences are GTSNPN and SVGIG (reference sequence). The CDR3 runs 13 residues. V lost 8 bases, J lost 7 bases, and 10 bases stayed unmatched. The CDR3 nucleotides read TGTGCCATCAGGACAGGAGAGATCGGGGAGCTGTTTTTT. This translates into CAIRTGEIGELFF.

For this clonotype: At one of its ends the junction is not consistent with the germline gene, which may arise from a read error. The chain is built from TRBV7-3 and TRBJ2-1; no reliable D call. Per the germline V gene, CDR1 is SGHTA and CDR2 is FQGTGA. The CDR3 loop spans 13 amino acids. As DNA, the CDR3 is TGTGCCAGCTGCTTAGGCAGCTACAATGAGCAGTTCTTC. It translates to CASCLGSYNEQFF.

This clonotype was detected a few times. The chain recombines TRBV7-4 with TRBJ2-1; 7 positions match TRBD1. The CDR3 loop spans 16 amino acids. V trimming: 4 bases; J trimming: 1 base; junction bases outside the gene matches: 7. Germline V lookup: CDR1 SGHVT, CDR2 SQSDAQ. The CDR3 DNA reads as TGTGCCAGCAGCTACCGACAGGGAAATTCCTACAATGAGCAGTTCTTC. This gives the protein CASSYRQGNSYNEQFF. The full variable domain, completed using reference TRBV7-4 and TRBJ2-1, is GAGVSQSPRYKVAKRGRDVALRCDSISGHVTLYWYRQTLGQGSEVLTYSQSDAQRDKSGRPSGRFSAERPERSVSTLKIQRTEQGDSAVYLCASSYRQGNSYNEQFFGPGTRLTVL.

The J gene is TRBJ1-2, the V gene TRBV6-2 or TRBV6-3; the D is unclear. V gave up 0 bases and J gave up 9 bases, with 11 bases separating them. CDR3 size: 13 residues. CDR1 and CDR2 from the germline V gene are MNHEY and SVGEGT. CDR3 residues: CASSYSSTGSYTF. CDR3 nucleotides: TGTGCCAGCAGTTACTCAAGTACGGGGAGCTACACCTTC.